These T cell receptor beta chains were read from a single sample in a study of T cell responses to AZD1222 COVID-19 vaccine. Method: immunoSEQ multiplex PCR; TCRdb's copy keeps in-frame clones and lacks some. The sample carries some 97,000 clones, about 87% recorded once. Sample: peripheral blood, taken on day 0 of AZD1222 vaccination. Receptors were obtained from an adult in good health. Each CDR3 is given with its conserved first and last residue. The order of the fields is V gene, D gene, J gene, clone size, CDR3 DNA, CDR3 protein. A D gene is named only where the DNA matches it firmly. Not every row has a clone size; where given, it reads once, few, many or a size class.

TRBV7-6	-	TRBJ1-2	-	TGTGCCAGCAGCTTAGGGGGGGTTTATGGCTACACCTTC	CASSLGGVYGYTF
TRBV5-1	-	TRBJ2-7	-	TGCGCCAGCAGCTACCGGGACACCAGCTCCTACGAGCAGTACTTC	CASSYRDTSSYEQYF
TRBV7-2	TRBD1	TRBJ2-7	-	TGTGCCAGCAGCTTAGAATTCGGGACAGGGATCTACGAGCAGTACTTC	CASSLEFGTGIYEQYF
TRBV11-2	-	TRBJ2-5	-	TGTGCCAGCAGCTTAGTGGCCGTCCAAGAGACCCAGTACTTC	CASSLVAVQETQYF
TRBV5-5	TRBD1	TRBJ1-1	few	TGTGCCAGCGGCAAGACAGGGGACATGAACACTGAAGCTTTCTTT	CASGKTGDMNTEAFF
TRBV18	-	TRBJ2-3	few	TGTGCCAGCTCACCTACGACTCCCAAAATAAACACAGATACGCAGTATTTT	CASSPTTPKINTDTQYF
TRBV4-2	-	TRBJ1-2	-	TGTGCCAGCAGCGATCGGGTGGGGCCCTTCTATGGCTACACCTTC	CASSDRVGPFYGYTF
TRBV5-6	-	TRBJ1-2	once	TGTGCCAGCAGCTTGACCTATGGCTACACCTTC	CASSLTYGYTF
TRBV7-2	-	TRBJ1-3	once	TGTGCCAGCAGCTCCGGACAACCAGCCTCTGGAAACACCATATATTTT	CASSSGQPASGNTIYF
TRBV19	-	TRBJ1-3	-	TGTGCCAGTAGTTTCCTCAGGGGATCTGGAAACACCATATATTTT	CASSFLRGSGNTIYF
TRBV5-1	-	TRBJ2-2	-	TGCGCCAGCAGCTTGGAGACACTAGCCTTTCCGAACACCGGGGAGCTGTTTTTT	CASSLETLAFPNTGELFF
TRBV4-1	TRBD1	TRBJ1-4	-	TGCGCCAGCAGCCAAGACGGGACAGGGGGTGAAAAACTGTTTTTT	CASSQDGTGGEKLFF
TRBV9	-	TRBJ1-5	few	TGTGCCAGCAGCGTAGGGGACATATCCAACCAGCCCCAGCATTTT	CASSVGDISNQPQHF
TRBV7-9	-	TRBJ1-6	-	TGTGCCAGCAGCTTAGGAGCGGGGTTCTATAATTCACCCCTCCACTTT	CASSLGAGFYNSPLHF
TRBV6-2/TRBV6-3	-	TRBJ2-1	once	TGTGCCAGCAGCGAGGGACCCTACAATGAGCAGTTCTTC	CASSEGPYNEQFF
TRBV6-4	TRBD1	TRBJ1-6	once	TGTGCCAGCAGTGGGACAGGGGACTCACCCCTCCACTTT	CASSGTGDSPLHF
TRBV7-2	-	TRBJ2-5	-	TGTGCCAGCAGCCTCGGGGGAACACAAGAGACCCAGTACTTC	CASSLGGTQETQYF